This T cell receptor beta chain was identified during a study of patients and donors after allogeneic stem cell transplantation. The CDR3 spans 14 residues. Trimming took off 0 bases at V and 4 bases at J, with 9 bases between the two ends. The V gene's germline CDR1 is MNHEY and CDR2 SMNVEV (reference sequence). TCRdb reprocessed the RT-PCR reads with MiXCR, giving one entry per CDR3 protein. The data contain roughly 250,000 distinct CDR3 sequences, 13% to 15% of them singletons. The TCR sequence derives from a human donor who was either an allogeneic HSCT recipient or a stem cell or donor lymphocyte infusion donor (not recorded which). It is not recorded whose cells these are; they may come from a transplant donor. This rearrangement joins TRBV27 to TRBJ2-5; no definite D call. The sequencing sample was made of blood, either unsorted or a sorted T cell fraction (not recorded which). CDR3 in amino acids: CASSLSWVGETQYF. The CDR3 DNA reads TGTGCCAGCAGTTTATCGTGGGTAGGAGAGACCCAGTACTTC.